Each of the 14 T cell receptor beta chains below was sequenced from the same sample in a study of tumor and adjacent non-tumor tissue in lung cancer. A modified ARM-PCR protocol with three rounds of nested PCR amplified TCRbeta. TCRdb re-called the multiplex PCR reads through MiXCR, storing one row per CDR3 protein. The sample lists more than 95,000 distinct CDR3 sequences, 66% occurring once. No cell sorting was done before RNA was extracted from the tissue. Material for sequencing was lung tumor tissue. All receptors come from a man aged 25-45 years with non-small cell lung cancer.

On this clonotype: The junction shows a germline mismatch at one end, possibly a read error. V gene TRBV6-6 combines with J gene TRBJ2-5; D not resolved. Germline loops: CDR1 MNHNY, CDR2 SVGAGI (reference sequence). The CDR3 sequence is 15 residues long. CDR3: CASSYGGLSSETQYF. The CDR3 DNA is TGTGCCAGTAGTTACGGCGGCCTCAGTTCAGAGACCCAGTACTTC.

This clonotype was seen ten or more times. This rearrangement joins TRBV11-2 to TRBJ2-1, with TRBD2 matching over 8 bases. From germline, CDR1 is SGHAT and CDR2 FQNNGV. V trimming: 5 bases; J trimming: 8 bases; junction bases outside the gene matches: 14. This CDR3 is 16 amino acids long. The CDR3 sequence is CASSPRTGSGIYEQFF. CDR3 nucleotide sequence: TGTGCCAGCAGCCCGAGAACAGGTAGCGGGATCTATGAGCAGTTCTTC.

This clonotype was observed a single time. Possible read error: a much larger clone is one base away. The chain couples TRBV12-5 to TRBJ1-5; the match to TRBD1 covers 12 bases. The CDR3 consists of 15 residues. CDR1 LGHNT and CDR2 FRNRAP come from the germline V gene. Here the CDR3 DNA reads TGTACTAGTGGGGGGACAGGGGGCTTCAATCAGCCCCAGCATTTT. Its protein is CTSGGTGGFNQPQHF.

With respect to this clonotype: A read error may produce the germline difference seen at one junction end. CDR3 DNA: TGTGCTAGCAGTTTAACGACAGATACACGGTATTTT. Translating gives CASSLTTDTRYF. The chain has TRBV12-3 or TRBV12-4 and TRBJ2-3; the D gene is possibly TRBD1 (5 bases). This CDR3 region has 12 residues.

Only one count was recorded for this clonotype. The junction departs from the called germline gene at one end, perhaps through a read error. This chain links TRBV11-2 with TRBJ2-7; 8 nucleotides match TRBD2. This CDR3 contains 16 residues. CDR1 and CDR2 (germline): SGHAT, FQNNGV. CDR3 region: CASSRGSSGSSYGQYF. CDR3 coding DNA: TGTGCCAGCAGCAGGGGGTCGAGCGGGAGCTCCTACGGGCAGTACTTC.

About this clonotype itself: The junction departs from the called germline gene at one end, perhaps through a read error. This rearrangement joins TRBV20-1 to TRBJ2-2, with TRBD2 identical over 8 bases. CDR3 length: 15 amino acids. Germline CDR1 reads DFQATT; CDR2 reads SNEGSKA (reference sequence). In nucleotides, the CDR3 is TGCAGTGCCCGTAGCTGGATTAGCGGGACCGTGGAGCTGTTTTTT. Amino acid sequence: CSARSWISGTVELFF.

This clonotype was counted only a few times. An end of the junction does not agree with germline; a read error may underlie this. The V and J genes are TRBV11-2 and TRBJ2-7; D is unclear. This CDR3 spans 10 amino acids. Germline V gene lookup returns CDR1 SGHAT and CDR2 FQNNGV. The CDR3 here is CANPAYGQYF. In DNA, the CDR3 is TGTGCCAACCCTGCCTACGGGCAGTACTTC.

Points on this clonotype: A much more abundant neighbour one base away suggests this may be a read error. The J gene is TRBJ2-1, the V gene TRBV13, with D possibly being TRBD1 or TRBD2 (6 bases each). The CDR3 loop spans 18 amino acids. From germline, CDR1 is PRHDT and CDR2 FYEKMQ (reference sequence). The CDR3 sequence: CANSLNRESGAFYNEQFF. CDR3 coding DNA: TGTGCCAACAGCCTCAATAGGGAGTCGGGGGCCTTTTACAATGAGCAGTTCTTC.

This rearrangement joins TRBV6-5 to TRBJ1-4; a weak D match, TRBD1 (5 bases). Germline V lookup: CDR1 MNHEY, CDR2 SVGAGI. The CDR3 sequence is 16 residues long. Trimming took 6 bases from V and 5 from J, leaving 19 bases between them. The CDR3 region is CASRPGGKGLNEKLFF. The CDR3 DNA follows: TGTGCCAGCAGACCTGGTGGCAAGGGGCTGAATGAAAAACTGTTTTTT.

As for this clonotype: Given a much more abundant clone one base away, this may be a read error. The J gene is TRBJ2-2, the V gene TRBV12-3 or TRBV12-4; D possibly corresponds to TRBD2 (6 bases). CDR3 length: 15 amino acids. Trimming removed 9 bases from V and 7 bases from J, with 21 bases in between. This CDR3 reads CASLKYGRSIGELFF. For the CDR3, the DNA is TGTGCCAGTCTGAAGTACGGGAGAAGCATCGGGGAGCTGTTTTTT.

V and J are TRBV7-8 and TRBJ2-3; D may match TRBD1 or TRBD2 (5 bases each). CDR1 and CDR2 (germline): SGHVS, FQNEAQ. The length of the CDR3 is 14 residues. Trimming cost V 5 bases and J 5 bases, with 14 bases left between them. The CDR3 loop reads CASSTRDGEDTQYF. DNA of the CDR3: TGTGCCAGCAGCACCCGGGACGGAGAAGATACGCAGTATTTT.

This clonotype was detected ten times or more. The chain couples TRBV10-3 to TRBJ1-6; 7 bases are shared with TRBD1. This CDR3 comprises 18 residues. V gave up 1 base and J gave up 9 bases; unmatched junction bases: 15. Germline V gene lookup returns CDR1 ENHRY and CDR2 SYGVKD. The CDR3 loop is CAISEFGTAAGGGSPLHF. DNA for the CDR3: TGTGCCATCAGTGAGTTCGGGACAGCGGCAGGAGGCGGTTCACCCCTCCACTTT.

Concerning this clonotype: Just one base apart from a much larger clone, this may be a read error. CDR3 sequence: CASRGEGLRIEAFF. The CDR3 DNA follows: TGTGCCAGCAGGGGGGAGGGGCTGCGTATTGAAGCTTTCTTT. The chain recombines TRBV11-2 with TRBJ1-1; D perhaps matches TRBD1 (5 bases). The CDR3 covers 14 residues. The germline CDR1 and CDR2 sequences are SGHAT and FQNNGV. The germline V and J ends were trimmed by 6 bases and 7 bases, with 18 bases remaining between them.

Comments on this clonotype: Being one base from a much bigger clone, this may be a read error. This chain joins TRBV7-2 and TRBJ2-1; no reliable D call. This CDR3 spans 13 amino acids. The V gene's germline CDR1 is SGHTA and CDR2 FQGNSA. Here the CDR3 reads CATSSVGDNEQFF. DNA for the CDR3: TGTGCCACCAGCTCGGTGGGTGACAATGAGCAGTTCTTC.